The TCR beta chain under discussion was sequenced for a study of T cells in tumors and immune-related adverse events (dated by TCRdb to about 2021). Using the immunoSEQ assay, the TCR beta locus was amplified and sequenced, producing bulk TCR Vbeta CDR3 data. The authors' analysis ran thus. CDR3s were excluded if they were non-productive, were shorter than 7 amino acids, or did not start with C or end with F/W. Analysis was restricted to specimens with at least 1000 reads, and clonotypes were defined at the amino acid level. Clonality was computed as 1 minus Pielou's evenness. Library sizes were equalized by abundance-weighted random subsampling with replacement, repeated 100 times to report 95% confidence intervals. The Morisita overlap index was used to quantify repertoire overlap, and for each specimen the top 40 clones were checked for overlap with the irAE. TCRdb obtained this table from immuneACCESS and retained in-frame rearrangements with V and J assigned. These tables miss some clones; where compared with another copy, unresolved V genes account for less than half of the shortfall, and the remainder is unexplained. The V and J calls and the clone size are those of that table, but D and trimming were determined from the DNA. The sample includes roughly 4,700 clones, with less than 75% observed a single time. The ten largest clones add up to around 6% of the sample.

According to the germline V gene (reference sequence), CDR1 reads LNHDA and CDR2 reads SQIVND. V loses 3 bases of germline sequence and J loses 3 bases, and the interval between the two ends is 11 bases. Spanning cysteine to phenylalanine, the CDR3 consists of 14 amino acids. This entry keeps only the CDR3 DNA: 42 bases, framed from base 1. As for this clone: Its recognized antigen is unknown. Per-base quality was not reported, and no clone a single base away is much larger than it.

Per the publication, the treatment or condition label means: nivolumab (PD-1 blockade) given before sampling. The DNeasy Blood and Tissue Kit was used to extract DNA from formalin-fixed paraffin-embedded specimens. The sample in question was gut tissue, obtained from a patient treated with anti-PD-1 therapy. This clonotype was sampled from a female donor with metastatic renal cell carcinoma. The receptor chain draws on TRBV19 and TRBJ1-1; TRBD1 could be the D gene, as 6 bases match. The CDR3 region: CASSIPGVHTEAFF. The DNA sequence is given as TGTGCCAGTAGTATCCCAGGGGTCCACACTGAAGCTTTCTTT.